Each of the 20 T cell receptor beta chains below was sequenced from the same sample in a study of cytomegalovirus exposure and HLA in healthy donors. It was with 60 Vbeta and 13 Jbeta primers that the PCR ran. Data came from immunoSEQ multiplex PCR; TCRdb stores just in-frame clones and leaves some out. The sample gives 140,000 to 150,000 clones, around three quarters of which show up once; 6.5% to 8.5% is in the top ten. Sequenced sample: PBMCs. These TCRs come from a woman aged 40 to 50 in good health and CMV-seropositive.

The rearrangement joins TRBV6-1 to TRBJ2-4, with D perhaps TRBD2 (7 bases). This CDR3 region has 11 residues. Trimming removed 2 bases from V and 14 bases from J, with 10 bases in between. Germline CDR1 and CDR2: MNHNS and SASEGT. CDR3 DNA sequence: TGTGCCAGCAGTGAAAGGGGGGGGAAGTACTTC. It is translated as CASSERGGKYF.

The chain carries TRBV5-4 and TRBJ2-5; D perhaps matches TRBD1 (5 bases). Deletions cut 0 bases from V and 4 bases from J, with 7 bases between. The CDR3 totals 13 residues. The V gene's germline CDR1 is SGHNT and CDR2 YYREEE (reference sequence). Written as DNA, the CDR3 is TGTGCCAGCAGCTTGGGACAGTTAGAGACCCAGTACTTC. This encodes CASSLGQLETQYF.

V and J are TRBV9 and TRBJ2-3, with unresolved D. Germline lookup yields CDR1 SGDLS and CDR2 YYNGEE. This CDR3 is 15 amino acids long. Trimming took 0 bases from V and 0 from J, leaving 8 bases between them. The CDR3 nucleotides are TGTGCCAGCAGCGTAGTAGACGGGAGCACAGATACGCAGTATTTT. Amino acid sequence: CASSVVDGSTDTQYF.

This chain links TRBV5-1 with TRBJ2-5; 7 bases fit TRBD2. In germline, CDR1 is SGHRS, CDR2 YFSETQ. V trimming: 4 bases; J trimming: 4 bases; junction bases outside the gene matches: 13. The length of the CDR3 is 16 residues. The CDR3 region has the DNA TGCGCCAGCAGCCACGACAGCGGGACGTGGGCAGAGACCCAGTACTTC. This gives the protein CASSHDSGTWAETQYF.

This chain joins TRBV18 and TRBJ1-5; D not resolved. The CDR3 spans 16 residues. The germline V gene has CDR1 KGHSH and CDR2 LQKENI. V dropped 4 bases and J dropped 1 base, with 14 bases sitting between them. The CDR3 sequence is CASSRPGFGSNQPQHF. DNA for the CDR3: TGTGCCAGCTCACGTCCGGGATTCGGGAGCAATCAGCCCCAGCATTTT. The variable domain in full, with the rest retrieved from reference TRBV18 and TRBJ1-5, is NAGVMQNPRHLVRRRGQEARLRCSPMKGHSHVYWYRQLPEEGLKFMVYLQKENIIDESGMPKERFSAEFPKEGPSILRIQQVVRGDSAAYFCASSRPGFGSNQPQHFGDGTRLSIL.

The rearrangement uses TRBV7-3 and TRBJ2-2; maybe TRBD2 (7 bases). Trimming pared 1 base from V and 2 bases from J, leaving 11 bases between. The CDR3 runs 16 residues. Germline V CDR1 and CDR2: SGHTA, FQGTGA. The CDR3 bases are TGTGCCAGCAGCTTAATGAGGGGGGGCAACACCGGGGAGCTGTTTTTT. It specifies CASSLMRGGNTGELFF.

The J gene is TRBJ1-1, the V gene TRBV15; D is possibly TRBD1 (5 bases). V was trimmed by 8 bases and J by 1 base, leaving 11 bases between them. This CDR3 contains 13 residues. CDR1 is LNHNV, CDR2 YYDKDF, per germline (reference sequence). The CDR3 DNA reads TGTGCCACCGGACATACGACGAACACTGAAGCTTTCTTT. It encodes CATGHTTNTEAFF.

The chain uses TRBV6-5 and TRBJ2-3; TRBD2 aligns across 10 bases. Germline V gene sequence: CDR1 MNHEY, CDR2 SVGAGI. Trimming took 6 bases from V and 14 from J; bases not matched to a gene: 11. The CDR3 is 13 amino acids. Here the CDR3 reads CASRLERGGVGYF. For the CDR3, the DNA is TGTGCCAGCAGACTCGAGCGGGGGGGAGTAGGGTATTTT.

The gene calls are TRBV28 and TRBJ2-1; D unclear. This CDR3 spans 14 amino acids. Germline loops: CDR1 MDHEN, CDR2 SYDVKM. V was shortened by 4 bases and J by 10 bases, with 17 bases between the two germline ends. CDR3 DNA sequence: TGTGCCAGCAGTTCCCATCCCCCCGAGGAGGAGCAGTTCTTC. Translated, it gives CASSSHPPEEEQFF.

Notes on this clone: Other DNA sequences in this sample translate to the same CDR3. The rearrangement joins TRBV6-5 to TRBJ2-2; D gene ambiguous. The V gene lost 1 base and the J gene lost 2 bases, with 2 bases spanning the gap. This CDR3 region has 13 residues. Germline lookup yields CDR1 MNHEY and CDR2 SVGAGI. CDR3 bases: TGTGCCAGCAGTTACTTAAACACCGGGGAGCTGTTTTTT. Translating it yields CASSYLNTGELFF.

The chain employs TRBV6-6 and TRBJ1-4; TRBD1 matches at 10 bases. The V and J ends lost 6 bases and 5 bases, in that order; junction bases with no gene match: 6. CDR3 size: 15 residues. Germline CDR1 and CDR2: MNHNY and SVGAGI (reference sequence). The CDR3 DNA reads TGTGCCAGCAGCGGCGACAGGGGGCGAAATGAAAAACTGTTTTTT. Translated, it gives CASSGDRGRNEKLFF.

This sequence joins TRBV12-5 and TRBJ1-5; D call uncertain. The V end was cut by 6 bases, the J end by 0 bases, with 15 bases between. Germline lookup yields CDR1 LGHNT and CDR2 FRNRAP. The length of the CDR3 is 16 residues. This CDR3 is CASGLGITNSNQPQHF. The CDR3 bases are TGTGCTAGTGGACTTGGTATTACGAATAGCAATCAGCCCCAGCATTTT.

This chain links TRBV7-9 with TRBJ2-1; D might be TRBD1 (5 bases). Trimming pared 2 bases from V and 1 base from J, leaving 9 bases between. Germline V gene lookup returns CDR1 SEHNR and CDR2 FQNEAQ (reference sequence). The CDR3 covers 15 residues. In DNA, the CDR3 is TGTGCCAGCAGCTTAACAGGCACATCCTACAATGAGCAGTTCTTC. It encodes CASSLTGTSYNEQFF.

CDR3 sequence (DNA): TGTGCCAGTAAGTCAAGACTCGATCAGCCCCAGCATTTT. Protein: CASKSRLDQPQHF. The genes are TRBV19 and TRBJ1-5; D not resolved. Germline CDR1 and CDR2: LNHDA and SQIVND (reference sequence). The CDR3 covers 13 residues. The V end lost 7 bases, the J end lost 5 bases, and 12 bases lay between the germline ends.

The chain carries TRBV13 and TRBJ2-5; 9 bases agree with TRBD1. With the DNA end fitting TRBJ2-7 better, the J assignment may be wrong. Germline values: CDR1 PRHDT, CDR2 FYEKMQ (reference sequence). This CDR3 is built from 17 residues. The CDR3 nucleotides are TGTGCCAGCAGCTTCCTACAGGGGGCGCCCGAATCCGGCGAGCAGTACTTC. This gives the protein CASSFLQGAPESGEQYF.

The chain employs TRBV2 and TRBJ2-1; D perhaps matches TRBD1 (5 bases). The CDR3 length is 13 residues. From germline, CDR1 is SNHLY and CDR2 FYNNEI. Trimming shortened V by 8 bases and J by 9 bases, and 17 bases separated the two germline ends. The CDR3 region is CASAETVNIEQFF. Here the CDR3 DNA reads TGTGCCAGCGCTGAGACAGTGAATATTGAGCAGTTCTTC. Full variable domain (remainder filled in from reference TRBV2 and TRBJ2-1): EPEVTQTPSHQVTQMGQEVILRCVPISNHLYFYWYRQILGQKVEFLVSFYNNEISEKSEIFDDQFSVERPDGSNFTLKIRSTKLEDSAMYFCASAETVNIEQFFGPGTRLTVL.

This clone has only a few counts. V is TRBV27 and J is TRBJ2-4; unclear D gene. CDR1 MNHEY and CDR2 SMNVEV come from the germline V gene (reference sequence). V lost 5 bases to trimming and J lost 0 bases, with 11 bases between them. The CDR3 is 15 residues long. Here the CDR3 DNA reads TGTGCCAGCAGTAGAAACAGTGTAGCCAAAAACATTCAGTACTTC. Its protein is CASSRNSVAKNIQYF.

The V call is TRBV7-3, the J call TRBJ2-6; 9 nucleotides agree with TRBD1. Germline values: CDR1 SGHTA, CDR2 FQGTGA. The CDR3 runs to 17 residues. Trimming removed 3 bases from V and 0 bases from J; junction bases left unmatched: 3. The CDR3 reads CASSLGQGGSGANVLTF. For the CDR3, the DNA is TGTGCCAGCAGCTTGGGACAGGGAGGCTCTGGGGCCAACGTCCTGACTTTC. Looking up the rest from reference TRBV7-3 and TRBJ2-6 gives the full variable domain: GAGVSQTPSNKVTEKGKYVELRCDPISGHTALYWYRQSLGQGPEFLIYFQGTGAADDSGLPNDRFFAVRPEGSVSTLKIQRTERGDSAVYLCASSLGQGGSGANVLTFGAGSRLTVL.

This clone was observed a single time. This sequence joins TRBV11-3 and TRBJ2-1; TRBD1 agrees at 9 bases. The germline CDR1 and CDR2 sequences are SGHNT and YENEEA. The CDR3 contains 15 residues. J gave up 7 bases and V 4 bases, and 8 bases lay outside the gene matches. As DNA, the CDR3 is TGTGCCAGCAGCTCACCGGGACAGGGAGTAAATGAGCAGTTCTTC. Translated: CASSSPGQGVNEQFF.

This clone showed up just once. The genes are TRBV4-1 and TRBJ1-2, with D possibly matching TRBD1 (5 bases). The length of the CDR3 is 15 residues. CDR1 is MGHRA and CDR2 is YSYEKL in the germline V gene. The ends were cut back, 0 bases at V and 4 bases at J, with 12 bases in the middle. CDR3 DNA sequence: TGCGCCAGCAGCCAAGAAGGCAGGGCGACCTATGGCTACACCTTC. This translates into CASSQEGRATYGYTF.